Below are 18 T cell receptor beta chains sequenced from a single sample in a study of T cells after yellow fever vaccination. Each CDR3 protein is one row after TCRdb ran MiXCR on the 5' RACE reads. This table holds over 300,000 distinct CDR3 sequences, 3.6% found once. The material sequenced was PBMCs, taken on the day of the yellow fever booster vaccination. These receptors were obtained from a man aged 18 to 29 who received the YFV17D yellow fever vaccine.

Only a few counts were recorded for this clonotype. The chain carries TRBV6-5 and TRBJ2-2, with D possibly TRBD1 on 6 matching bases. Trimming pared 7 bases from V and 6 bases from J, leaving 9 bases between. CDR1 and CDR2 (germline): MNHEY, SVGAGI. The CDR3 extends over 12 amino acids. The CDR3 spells CASTQGSGELFF. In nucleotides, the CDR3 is TGTGCCAGCACCCAGGGGTCCGGGGAGCTGTTTTTT.

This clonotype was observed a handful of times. The CDR3 coding sequence is TGTGCCAGCTCATCGGCAGGACAGGGGGTCGATGAGCAGTTCTTC. This translates into CASSSAGQGVDEQFF. The chain couples TRBV2 to TRBJ2-1; 10 bases line up with TRBD1. Looked up from germline, CDR1 is SNHLY and CDR2 is FYNNEI. This CDR3 spans 15 amino acids. The V segment lost 8 bases and the J segment 8 bases; nucleotides outside the gene matches: 12.

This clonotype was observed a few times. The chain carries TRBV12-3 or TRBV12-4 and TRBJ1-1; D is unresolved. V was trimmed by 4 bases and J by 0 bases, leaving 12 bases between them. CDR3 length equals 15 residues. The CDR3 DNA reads TGTGCCAGCAGTTATCCACTACCGGTGAACACTGAAGCTTTCTTT. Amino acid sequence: CASSYPLPVNTEAFF.

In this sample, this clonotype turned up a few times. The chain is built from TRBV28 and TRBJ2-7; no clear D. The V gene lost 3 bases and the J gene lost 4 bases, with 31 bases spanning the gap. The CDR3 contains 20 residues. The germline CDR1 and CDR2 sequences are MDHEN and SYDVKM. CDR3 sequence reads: CASSFLFLEPWRERRYEQYV. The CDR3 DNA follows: TGTGCCAGCAGTTTCCTCTTTTTGGAACCCTGGCGCGAGCGCCGTTACGAGCAGTACGTC.

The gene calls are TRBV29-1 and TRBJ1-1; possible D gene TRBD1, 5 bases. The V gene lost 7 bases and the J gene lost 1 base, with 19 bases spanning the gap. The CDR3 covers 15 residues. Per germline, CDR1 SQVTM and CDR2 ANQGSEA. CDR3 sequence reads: CSAPNPTGGNTEAFF. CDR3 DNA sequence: TGCAGCGCTCCAAACCCCACTGGGGGGAACACTGAAGCTTTCTTT.

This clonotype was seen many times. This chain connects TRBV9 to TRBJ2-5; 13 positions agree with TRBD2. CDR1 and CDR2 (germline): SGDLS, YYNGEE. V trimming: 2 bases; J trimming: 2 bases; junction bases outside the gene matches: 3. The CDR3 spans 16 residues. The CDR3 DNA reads TGTGCCAGCAGCGTGGGACTAGCGGGGTGGCAAGAGACCCAGTACTTC. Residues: CASSVGLAGWQETQYF.

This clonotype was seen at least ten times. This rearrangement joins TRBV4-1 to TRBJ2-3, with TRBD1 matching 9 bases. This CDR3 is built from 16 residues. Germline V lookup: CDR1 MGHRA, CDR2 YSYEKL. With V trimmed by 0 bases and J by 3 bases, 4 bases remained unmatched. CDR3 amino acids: CASSQDGTGRTDTQYF. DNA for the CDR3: TGCGCCAGCAGCCAAGATGGGACAGGGAGGACAGATACGCAGTATTTT.

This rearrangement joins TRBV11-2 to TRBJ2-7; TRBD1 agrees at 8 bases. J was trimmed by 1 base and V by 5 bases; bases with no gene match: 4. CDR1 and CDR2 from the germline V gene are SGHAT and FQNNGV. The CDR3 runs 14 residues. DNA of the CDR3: TGTGCCAGCAGCCTGACAGGGGCATCCTACGAGCAGTACGTC. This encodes CASSLTGASYEQYV.

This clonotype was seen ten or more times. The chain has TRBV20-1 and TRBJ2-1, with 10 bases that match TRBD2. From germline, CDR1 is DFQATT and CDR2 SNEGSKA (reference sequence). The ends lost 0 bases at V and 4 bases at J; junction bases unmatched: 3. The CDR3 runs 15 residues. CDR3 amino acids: CSARDSGGPYNEQFF. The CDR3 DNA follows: TGCAGTGCTAGAGATAGCGGGGGGCCTTACAATGAGCAGTTCTTC.

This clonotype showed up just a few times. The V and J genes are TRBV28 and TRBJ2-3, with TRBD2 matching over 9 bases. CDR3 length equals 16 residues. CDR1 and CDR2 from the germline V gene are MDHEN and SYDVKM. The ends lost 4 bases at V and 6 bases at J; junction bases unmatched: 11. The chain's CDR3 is CASSYSTSGPGDTQYF. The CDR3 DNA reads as TGTGCCAGCAGTTACTCGACTAGCGGTCCGGGGGATACGCAGTATTTT.

The CDR3 DNA follows: TGTGCCAGCAGGAAGAACGACGGGTATGGCTACACCTTC. Protein sequence: CASRKNDGYGYTF. The rearrangement uses TRBV9 and TRBJ1-2, with no clear D. Looked up from germline, CDR1 is SGDLS and CDR2 is YYNGEE. Trimming left V 5 bases short and J 5 bases short, with 13 bases between. This CDR3 is built from 13 residues.

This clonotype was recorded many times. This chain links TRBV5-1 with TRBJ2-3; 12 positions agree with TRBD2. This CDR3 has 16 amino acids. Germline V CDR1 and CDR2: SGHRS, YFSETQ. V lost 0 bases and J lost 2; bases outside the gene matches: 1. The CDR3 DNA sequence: TGCGCCAGCAGCTTGGCTAGCGGGGGGGTCACAGATACGCAGTATTTT. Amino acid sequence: CASSLASGGVTDTQYF.

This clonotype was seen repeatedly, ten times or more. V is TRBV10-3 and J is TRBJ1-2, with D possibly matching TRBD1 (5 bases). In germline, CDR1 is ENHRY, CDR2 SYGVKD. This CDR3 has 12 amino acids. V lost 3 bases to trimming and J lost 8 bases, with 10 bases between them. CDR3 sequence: CAISEQDSGYTF. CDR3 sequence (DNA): TGTGCCATCAGTGAACAGGATTCGGGCTACACCTTC.

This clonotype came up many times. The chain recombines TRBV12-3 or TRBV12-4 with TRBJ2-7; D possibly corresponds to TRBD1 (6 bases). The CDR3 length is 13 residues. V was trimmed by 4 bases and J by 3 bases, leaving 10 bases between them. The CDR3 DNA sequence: TGTGCCAGCAGTTGGGAAGGGGGCTACGAGCAGTACTTC. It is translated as CASSWEGGYEQYF.

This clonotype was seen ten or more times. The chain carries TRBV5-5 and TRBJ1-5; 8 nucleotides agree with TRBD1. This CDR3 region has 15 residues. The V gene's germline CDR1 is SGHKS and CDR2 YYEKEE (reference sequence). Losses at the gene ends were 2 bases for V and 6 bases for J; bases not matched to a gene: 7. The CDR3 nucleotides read TGTGCCAGCAGCTTCCTACCAGGGGGCTCTCAGCCCCAGCATTTT. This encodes CASSFLPGGSQPQHF. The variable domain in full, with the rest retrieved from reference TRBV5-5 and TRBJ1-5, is DAGVTQSPTHLIKTRGQQVTLRCSPISGHKSVSWYQQVLGQGPQFIFQYYEKEERGRGNFPDRFSARQFPNYSSELNVNALLLGDSALYLCASSFLPGGSQPQHFGDGTRLSIL.

The CDR3 spells CSAYTGQGNTEAFF. In nucleotides, the CDR3 is TGCAGCGCCTATACAGGACAGGGGAACACTGAAGCTTTCTTT. J is TRBJ1-1 and V is TRBV29-1; 8 bases are a match to TRBD1. Per the germline V gene, CDR1 is SQVTM and CDR2 is ANQGSEA. With 7 bases clipped from V and 1 base from J, the junction kept 8 bases outside the gene matches. The CDR3 runs to 14 residues.

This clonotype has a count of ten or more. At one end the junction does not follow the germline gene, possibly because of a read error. The CDR3 reads CASSFSMNTEAFF. The CDR3 nucleotides are TGTGCCAGCAGCTTTAGTATGAACACTGAAGCTTTCTTT. The V gene is TRBV5-1, the J gene TRBJ1-1; D gene unclear. The CDR3 is 13 residues long. Per germline, CDR1 SGHRS and CDR2 YFSETQ.

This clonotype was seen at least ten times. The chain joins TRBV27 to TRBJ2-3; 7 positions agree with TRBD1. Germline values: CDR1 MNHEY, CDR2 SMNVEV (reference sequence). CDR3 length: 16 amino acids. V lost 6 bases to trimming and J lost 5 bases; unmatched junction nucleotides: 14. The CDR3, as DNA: TGTGCCAGCAGCCGTGGAGACAGGGAACTCATAGATACGCAGTATTTT. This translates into CASSRGDRELIDTQYF.